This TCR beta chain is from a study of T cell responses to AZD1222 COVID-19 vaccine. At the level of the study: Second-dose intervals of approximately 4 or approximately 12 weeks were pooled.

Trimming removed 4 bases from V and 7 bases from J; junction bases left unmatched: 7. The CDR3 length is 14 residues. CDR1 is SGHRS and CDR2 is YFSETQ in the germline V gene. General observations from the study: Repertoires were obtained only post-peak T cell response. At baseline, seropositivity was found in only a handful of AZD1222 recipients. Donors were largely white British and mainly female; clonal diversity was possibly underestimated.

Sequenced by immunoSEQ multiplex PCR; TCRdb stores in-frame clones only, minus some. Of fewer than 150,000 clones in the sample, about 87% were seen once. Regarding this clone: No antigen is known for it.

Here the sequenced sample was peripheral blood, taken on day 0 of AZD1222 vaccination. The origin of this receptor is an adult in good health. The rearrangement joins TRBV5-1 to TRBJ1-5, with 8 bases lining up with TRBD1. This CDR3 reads CASSTGTGQQPQHF. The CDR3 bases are TGCGCCAGCAGCACCGGGACAGGACAACAGCCCCAGCATTTT. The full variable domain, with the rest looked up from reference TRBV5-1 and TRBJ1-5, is KAGVTQTPRYLIKTRGQQVTLSCSPISGHRSVSWYQQTPGQGLQFLFEYFSETQRNKGNFPGRFSGRQFSNSRSEMNVSTLELGDSALYLCASSTGTGQQPQHFGDGTRLSIL.